These 23 T cell receptor beta chains originate from one sample sequenced in a study of siplizumab effects on memory and regulatory T cells. Sequencing used immunoSEQ multiplex PCR; TCRdb keeps in-frame clones, though not all of them. The table has about 100,000 clones, around nine tenths seen once. Sequences were obtained from CD4+ T cells sorted from blood. The source of these receptors is a human donor in good health.

V usage is TRBV5-1 and J usage is TRBJ2-2; unclear D gene. V shed 0 bases and J shed 6 bases, with 3 bases lying between them. The CDR3 covers 12 residues. CDR1 and CDR2 (germline): SGHRS, YFSETQ. CDR3 nucleotides: TGCGCCAGCAGCTTGGATTCCGGGGAGCTGTTTTTT. Translated, it gives CASSLDSGELFF.

The CDR3: CASSPGRRTARDEKLFF. CDR3 bases: TGTGCCAGCAGTCCCGGGAGAAGGACAGCCAGAGATGAAAAACTGTTTTTT. The chain uses TRBV27 and TRBJ1-4; D perhaps matches TRBD1 (6 bases). The CDR3 covers 17 residues. Germline values: CDR1 MNHEY, CDR2 SMNVEV (reference sequence). The V gene lost 5 bases and the J gene lost 6 bases, with 22 bases spanning the gap. The full variable domain, completed using reference TRBV27 and TRBJ1-4, is EAQVTQNPRYLITVTGKKLTVTCSQNMNHEYMSWYRQDPGLGLRQIYYSMNVEVTDKGDVPEGYKVSRKEKRNFPLILESPSPNQTSLYFCASSPGRRTARDEKLFFGSGTQLSVL.

This chain uses TRBV14 with TRBJ1-3; D ambiguous. The CDR3 spans 16 residues. Trimming removed 1 base from V and 1 base from J, with 11 bases in between. Germline V gene data show CDR1 as SGHDN and CDR2 as FVKESK. The CDR3 bases are TGTGCCAGCAGCCAAGTCGGCGGGGTTTCTGGAAACACCATATATTTT. Its translation: CASSQVGGVSGNTIYF.

The V call is TRBV7-9, the J call TRBJ2-7; the D is unclear. The CDR3 loop spans 11 amino acids. The germline V gene encodes CDR1 SEHNR and CDR2 FQNEAQ (reference sequence). Between the trimmed V and J ends, which lost 5 bases and 3 bases, there was a span of 5 bases. In DNA form, the CDR3 reads TGTGCCAGCAGCGGGCGCTACGAGCAGTACTTC. This encodes CASSGRYEQYF. Variable domain in full (rest from reference TRBV7-9 and TRBJ2-7): DTGVSQNPRHKITKRGQNVTFRCDPISEHNRLYWYRQTLGQGPEFLTYFQNEAQLEKSRLLSDRFSAERPKGSFSTLEIQRTEQGDSAMYLCASSGRYEQYFGPGTRLTVT.

The genes are TRBV6-4 and TRBJ2-3; 10 bases are a match to TRBD2. Germline V gene sequence: CDR1 MRHNA, CDR2 SNTAGT. V was pared by 3 bases and J by 4 bases, with 4 bases of the junction left unmatched. CDR3 size: 15 residues. DNA of the CDR3: TGTGCCAGCAGTGATGCTAGCGGGAGTGCAGATACGCAGTATTTT. Translating gives CASSDASGSADTQYF.

V gene TRBV5-4 combines with J gene TRBJ1-2; TRBD1 might be the D (6 bases). Trimming took 3 bases from V and 6 from J, leaving 27 bases between them. The CDR3 totals 18 residues. Germline CDR1 SGHNT, CDR2 YYREEE (reference sequence). For the CDR3, the DNA is TGTGCCAGCAGCTCTTTAAGCTGGACAGCCTTCCTGGGGGATGGCTACACCTTC. Encoded protein: CASSSLSWTAFLGDGYTF.

This clone was seen only once. The chain has TRBV5-1 and TRBJ2-2, with D possibly TRBD2 on 6 matching bases. The germline V gene has CDR1 SGHRS and CDR2 YFSETQ. This CDR3 is 16 amino acids long. V was trimmed by 6 bases and J by 5 bases, leaving 20 bases between them. The CDR3 reads CASKSSGDVFTGELFF. CDR3 DNA sequence: TGCGCCAGCAAATCTTCGGGAGACGTATTTACCGGGGAGCTGTTTTTT. The whole variable domain, remainder taken from reference TRBV5-1 and TRBJ2-2, is KAGVTQTPRYLIKTRGQQVTLSCSPISGHRSVSWYQQTPGQGLQFLFEYFSETQRNKGNFPGRFSGRQFSNSRSEMNVSTLELGDSALYLCASKSSGDVFTGELFFGEGSRLTVL.

The chain employs TRBV2 and TRBJ2-1; 8 bases map to TRBD2. In germline, CDR1 is SNHLY, CDR2 FYNNEI. The CDR3 is 16 amino acids. V dropped 5 bases and J dropped 7; count of bases not matched to a gene: 13. Here the CDR3 DNA reads TGTGCCAGCAGTCCCCGTAGCGGGACTTTTCAAAATGAGCAGTTCTTC. It specifies CASSPRSGTFQNEQFF.

The chain is built from TRBV10-3 and TRBJ2-7, with TRBD2 identical over 14 bases. CDR1 and CDR2 (germline): ENHRY, SYGVKD. The CDR3 consists of 17 residues. V shed 6 bases, J shed 2 bases, and the junction held 9 bases outside the gene matches. In nucleotides, the CDR3 is TGTGCCATCAGGGGTACCGGGACTAGCGGGAGTACCTACGAGCAGTACTTC. Residues: CAIRGTGTSGSTYEQYF.

V and J are TRBV28 and TRBJ1-1, with unresolved D. Trimming shortened V by 7 bases and J by 0 bases, and 18 bases separated the two germline ends. The CDR3 consists of 16 residues. Germline CDR1 is MDHEN and CDR2 is SYDVKM. CDR3 amino acids: CASNSPSRNLNTEAFF. DNA of the CDR3: TGTGCCAGCAATTCCCCGTCCCGGAACTTGAACACTGAAGCTTTCTTT.

This clone has a handful of counts. The chain is built from TRBV4-2 and TRBJ1-1; tentatively, D is TRBD1 (5 bases). The CDR3 contains 15 residues. The ends were cut back, 1 base at V and 4 bases at J, with 13 bases in the middle. The germline V gene has CDR1 LGHNA and CDR2 YNFKEQ. The CDR3 nucleotides are TGTGCCAGCAGCCAAGTTATGGCGGGGGTCACTGAAGCTTTCTTT. Translated: CASSQVMAGVTEAFF.

The chain is built from TRBV14 and TRBJ2-7; D perhaps matches TRBD2 (5 bases). CDR1 SGHDN and CDR2 FVKESK come from the germline V gene. With 0 bases removed from V and 12 bases from J, the gap between germline ends came to 15 bases. The CDR3 sequence is 13 residues long. The CDR3 DNA reads as TGTGCCAGCAGCCAAGATTACGCAGAGGGTTTGTACTTC. Its translation: CASSQDYAEGLYF.

The rearrangement links TRBV19 to TRBJ2-2, with D possibly being TRBD1 (6 bases). The CDR3 spans 16 residues. Trimming cost V 6 bases and J 0 bases, with 14 bases left between them. Germline CDR1 and CDR2: LNHDA and SQIVND (reference sequence). This chain's CDR3 is CASRNTGYSNTGELFF. In DNA form, the CDR3 reads TGTGCCAGTAGAAACACAGGGTACTCGAACACCGGGGAGCTGTTTTTT. Together with reference TRBV19 and TRBJ2-2, the CDR3 gives the full variable domain: DGGITQSPKYLFRKEGQNVTLSCEQNLNHDAMYWYRQDPGQGLRLIYYSQIVNDFQKGDIAEGYSVSREKKESFPLTVTSAQKNPTAFYLCASRNTGYSNTGELFFGEGSRLTVL.

This clone was observed a few times. The chain links TRBV29-1 to TRBJ2-7; D is perhaps TRBD1 (6 bases). This CDR3 is built from 13 residues. CDR1 and CDR2 (germline): SQVTM, ANQGSEA. V dropped 5 bases and J dropped 7 bases, with 18 bases sitting between them. The CDR3 sequence is CSVSEGVTGEQYF. CDR3 sequence (DNA): TGCAGCGTTTCCGAGGGGGTTACGGGGGAGCAGTACTTC.

This clone was counted a single time. The V call is TRBV7-2, the J call TRBJ2-7; D is uncertain. The CDR3 covers 11 residues. The V gene's germline CDR1 is SGHTA and CDR2 FQGNSA. Trimming removed 1 base at V and 8 bases at J, with 6 bases between. The CDR3: CASSLDLQQYF. DNA of the CDR3: TGTGCCAGCAGCTTAGACCTACAGCAGTACTTC. Using reference TRBV7-2 and TRBJ2-7 for the parts outside the CDR3, the full variable domain is GAGVSQSPSNKVTEKGKDVELRCDPISGHTALYWYRQSLGQGLEFLIYFQGNSAPDKSGLPSDRFSAERTGGSVSTLTIQRTQQEDSAVYLCASSLDLQQYFGPGTRLTVT.

In this sample, this clone turned up once. The V call is TRBV30, the J call TRBJ1-4, with 7 bases lining up with TRBD1. Germline V gene lookup returns CDR1 GTSNPN and CDR2 SVGIG (reference sequence). The CDR3 loop spans 15 amino acids. The junction had 2 bases not matched to a gene; V was cut back by 1 base and J by 0 bases. The CDR3 region is CAWSGQGATNEKLFF. The DNA of the CDR3 is TGTGCCTGGAGTGGACAGGGCGCAACTAATGAAAAACTGTTTTTT.

The genes are TRBV18 and TRBJ2-5; the D call may be TRBD1 or TRBD2 (5 bases each). Germline CDR1 KGHSH, CDR2 LQKENI. V gave up 3 bases and J gave up 3 bases, with 8 bases separating them. The CDR3 extends over 13 amino acids. CDR3 DNA: TGTGCCAGCTCACCGAGGGGAGAAGAGACCCAGTACTTC. Translation: CASSPRGEETQYF.

This chain links TRBV4-1 with TRBJ2-5, with 7 nucleotides matching TRBD1. V was clipped by 5 bases and J by 5 bases; unmatched bases: 14. The CDR3 spans 16 residues. CDR1 is MGHRA, CDR2 YSYEKL, per germline. The DNA of the CDR3 is TGCGCCAGCAGCATAGACAGGGCGGGCGTCGGGGAGACCCAGTACTTC. Translated: CASSIDRAGVGETQYF.

V is TRBV11-3 and J is TRBJ2-2; D is unclear. Trimming took 1 base from V and 6 from J, leaving 15 bases between them. The CDR3 extends over 16 amino acids. From germline, CDR1 is SGHNT and CDR2 YENEEA. CDR3 bases: TGTGCCAGCAGCTTAGCCCAAACAAGGGCGTCCGGGGAGCTGTTTTTT. Protein product: CASSLAQTRASGELFF.

The chain is built from TRBV29-1 and TRBJ2-1; 10 nucleotides agree with TRBD2. CDR1 SQVTM and CDR2 ANQGSEA come from the germline V gene. With 2 bases clipped from V and 8 bases from J, the junction kept 6 bases outside the gene matches. CDR3 size: 14 residues. The CDR3: CSVESLAGVHEQFF. Here the CDR3 DNA reads TGCAGCGTTGAAAGTCTAGCGGGAGTACATGAGCAGTTCTTC.

The V and J genes are TRBV15 and TRBJ2-2; 7 bases agree with TRBD2. Germline V CDR1 and CDR2: LNHNV, YYDKDF (reference sequence). Unmatched junction bases numbered 1, after V lost 0 bases and J lost 0 bases. The CDR3 length is 16 residues. CDR3 sequence reads: CATSRDLAANTGELFF. CDR3 nucleotide sequence: TGTGCCACCAGCAGAGATCTAGCGGCGAACACCGGGGAGCTGTTTTTT.

The chain recombines TRBV10-3 with TRBJ1-4, with D unresolved. The CDR3 is made up of 14 amino acids. Germline V CDR1 and CDR2: ENHRY, SYGVKD. V lost 2 bases, J lost 3 bases, and 7 bases lay in between. DNA for the CDR3: TGTGCCATCAGTGAGCGAGGGCCTAATGAAAAACTGTTTTTT. Its translation is CAISERGPNEKLFF.

This clone was seen a single time. The CDR3 DNA reads as TGCGCCAGCAGCCAAGATCAAGAAGCGGGCATAACCTACGAGCAGTACTTC. This sequence encodes CASSQDQEAGITYEQYF. This chain uses TRBV4-1 with TRBJ2-7; D might be TRBD2 (6 bases). V was clipped by 0 bases and J by 2 bases, with 17 bases between them. Looked up from germline, CDR1 is MGHRA and CDR2 is YSYEKL. There are 17 residues in the CDR3.